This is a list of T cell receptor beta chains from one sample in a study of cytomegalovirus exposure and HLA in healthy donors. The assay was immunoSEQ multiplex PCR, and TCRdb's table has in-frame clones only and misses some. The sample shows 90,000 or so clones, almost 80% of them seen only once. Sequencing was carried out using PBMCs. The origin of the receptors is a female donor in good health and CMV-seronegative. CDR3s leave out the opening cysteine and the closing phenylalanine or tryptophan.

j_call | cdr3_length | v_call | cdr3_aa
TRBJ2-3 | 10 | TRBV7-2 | ASSQSTDTQY
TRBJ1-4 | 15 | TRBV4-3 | DSSQDWGDRGDEKLF
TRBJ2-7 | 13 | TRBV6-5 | ASSGTGTPSYEQY
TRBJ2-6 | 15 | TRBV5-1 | ASSSSFDSGGANVLT
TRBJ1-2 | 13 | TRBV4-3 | ASSQDDRPNYGYT
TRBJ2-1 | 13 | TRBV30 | AWSVSSGGYNEQF
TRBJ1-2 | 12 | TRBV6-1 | ASTHRGVNYGYT
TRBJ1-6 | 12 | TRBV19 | ASSVQQVHSPLH
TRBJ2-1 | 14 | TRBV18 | ASSLGLADTDNEQF
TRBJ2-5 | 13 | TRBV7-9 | ASSQARLVQETQY
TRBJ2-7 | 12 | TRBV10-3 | AISESRGPDEQY
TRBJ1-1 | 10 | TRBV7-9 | ASTEVNTEAF
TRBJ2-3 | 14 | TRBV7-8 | ASSSPTTTRFDTQY
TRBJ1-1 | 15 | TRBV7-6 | ASSLVGKGARNTEAF
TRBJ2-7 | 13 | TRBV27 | ASSLSLARSYEQY
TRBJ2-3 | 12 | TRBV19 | ASSLRLQADTQY
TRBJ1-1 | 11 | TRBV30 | AWNQPRGTEAF
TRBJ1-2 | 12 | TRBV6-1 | ASSEGRENYGYT
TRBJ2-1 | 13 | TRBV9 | ASSEAPLRGGEQF
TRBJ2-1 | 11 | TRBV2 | ASTGTGYNEQF
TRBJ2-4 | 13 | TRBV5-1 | ASSLAPGAKNIQY
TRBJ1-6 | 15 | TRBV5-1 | ASSFQRDRGSTSPLH